This is a list of T cell receptor beta chains from one sample in a study of shared clonotypes between healthy human individuals. Method: immunoSEQ multiplex PCR; TCRdb's copy keeps in-frame clones and lacks some. This sample has around 750,000 clones, with under 80% found just once. Sequenced input: memory CD4+ T cells sorted from blood. Receptor source: a woman between 25 and 40 years old in good health. CDR3s include the opening cysteine and the closing phenylalanine or tryptophan. D genes are given only for firm matches. The size entry is marked missing in some rows and otherwise reads once, few, many or a size class.

CDR3,DNA,J,size,D,V
CAWRDGVATNEKLFF,TGTGCCTGGAGGGACGGGGTTGCAACTAATGAAAAACTGTTTTTT,TRBJ1-4,-,-,TRBV30
CASSEATGQTYYGYTF,TGTGCCAGCAGTGAAGCGACCGGACAGACTTACTATGGCTACACCTTC,TRBJ1-2,-,-,TRBV6-1
CASSLGGSGTLGSNQPQHF,TGTGCCAGCAGCTTAGGTGGGTCAGGCACCCTGGGCAGCAATCAGCCCCAGCATTTT,TRBJ1-5,-,-,TRBV7-2
CSVLSGDIGAFF,TGCAGCGTTCTTTCAGGGGACATAGGAGCTTTCTTT,TRBJ1-1,-,-,TRBV29-1
CASSFTPSVIEKLFF,TGTGCCAGCAGCTTCACCCCCAGCGTAATTGAAAAACTGTTTTTT,TRBJ1-4,many,-,TRBV11-2
CASSIAGRVGGYTF,TGTGCCAGCAGCATCGCCGGCAGGGTGGGTGGCTACACCTTC,TRBJ1-2,once,-,TRBV5-4
CASSTRPTDNYGYTF,TGTGCCAGTAGTACGCGCCCGACAGATAACTATGGCTACACCTTC,TRBJ1-2,-,-,TRBV19
CAVPGQGSSYNEQFF,TGTGCCGTCCCGGGGCAGGGCAGCTCCTACAATGAGCAGTTCTTC,TRBJ2-1,-,-,TRBV28
CASSQPTRPRDYGYTF,TGCGCCAGCAGCCAACCCACCCGGCCAAGAGACTATGGCTACACCTTC,TRBJ1-2,once,-,TRBV4-1
CSARSYNEQFF,TGCAGTGCTAGGTCCTACAATGAGCAGTTCTTC,TRBJ2-1,few,-,TRBV20-1
CAISEALGLVNYGYTF,TGTGCCATCAGTGAGGCTTTGGGACTGGTTAACTATGGCTACACCTTC,TRBJ1-2,-,-,TRBV10-3
CASSLSSFGELFF,TGTGCCAGCAGTTTATCGTCGTTTGGGGAGCTGTTTTTT,TRBJ2-2,-,-,TRBV27
CASSPRTGRGRAQYF,TGTGCCAGCAGCCCCCGGACAGGGCGGGGTCGGGCCCAGTACTTC,TRBJ2-5,-,TRBD1,TRBV7-9
CASRTGPDTGELFF,TGTGCCAGCAGGACAGGCCCCGACACCGGGGAGCTGTTTTTT,TRBJ2-2,-,-,TRBV7-9
CASSLRGGMNTEAFF,TGTGCCAGCAGCTTGAGGGGAGGGATGAACACTGAAGCTTTCTTT,TRBJ1-1,-,-,TRBV7-2
CASSPSTGGGTEAFF,TGTGCCAGCTCACCATCGACAGGGGGAGGCACTGAAGCTTTCTTT,TRBJ1-1,-,TRBD1,TRBV18
CASSLGGSPYNEQFF,TGTGCCAGCAGCTTAGGGGGGAGTCCCTACAATGAGCAGTTCTTC,TRBJ2-1,-,-,TRBV7-8
CATRAQADSPLHF,TGTGCCACCCGTGCACAGGCCGATTCACCCCTCCACTTT,TRBJ1-6,few,-,TRBV6-4
CASSIRRNNEKLFF,TGTGCCAGCAGTATCAGACGGAACAATGAAAAACTGTTTTTT,TRBJ1-4,-,-,TRBV27